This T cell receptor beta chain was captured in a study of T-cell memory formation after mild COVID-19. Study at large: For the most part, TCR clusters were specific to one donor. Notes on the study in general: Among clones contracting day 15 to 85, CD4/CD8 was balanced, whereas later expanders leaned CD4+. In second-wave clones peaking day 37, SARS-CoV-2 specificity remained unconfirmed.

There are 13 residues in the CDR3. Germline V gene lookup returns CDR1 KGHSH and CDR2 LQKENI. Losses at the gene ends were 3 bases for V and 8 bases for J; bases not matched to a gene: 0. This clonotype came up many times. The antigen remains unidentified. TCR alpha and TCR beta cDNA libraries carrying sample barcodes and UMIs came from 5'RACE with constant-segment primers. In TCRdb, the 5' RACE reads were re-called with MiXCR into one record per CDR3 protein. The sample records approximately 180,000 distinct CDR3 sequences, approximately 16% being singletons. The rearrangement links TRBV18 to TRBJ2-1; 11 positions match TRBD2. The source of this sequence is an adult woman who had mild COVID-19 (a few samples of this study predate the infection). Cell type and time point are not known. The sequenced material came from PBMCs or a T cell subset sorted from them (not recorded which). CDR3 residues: CASSPTSGDEQFF. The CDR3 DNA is TGTGCCAGCTCACCGACTAGCGGGGATGAGCAGTTCTTC.